The present T cell receptor beta chain was sequenced within a study of CD8+ T cells in alopecia areata. RNA, once extracted, was reverse transcribed into cDNA for use as the sequencing template. Generated by immunoSEQ multiplex PCR, the TCRdb table keeps only in-frame clones and is missing some. The table shows 200,000 or so clones, with more than 30% occurring only once. The CDR3 extends over 16 amino acids. Trimming removed 3 bases from V and 0 bases from J; junction bases left unmatched: 5. The germline CDR1 and CDR2 sequences are SGHDN and FVKESK. Stated treatment: oral pan-JAK inhibitor, 5-10 mg twice daily.

The source is a human donor with alopecia areata. The source was CD4+ T cells sorted from blood, collected at approximately week 30, from a patient treated with tofacitinib. The chain recombines TRBV14 with TRBJ2-1, with 7 bases fitting TRBD1. In DNA, the CDR3 is TGTGCCAGCAGCCACGCCCGGGACAGCTCCTACAATGAGCAGTTCTTC. Translating gives CASSHARDSSYNEQFF.